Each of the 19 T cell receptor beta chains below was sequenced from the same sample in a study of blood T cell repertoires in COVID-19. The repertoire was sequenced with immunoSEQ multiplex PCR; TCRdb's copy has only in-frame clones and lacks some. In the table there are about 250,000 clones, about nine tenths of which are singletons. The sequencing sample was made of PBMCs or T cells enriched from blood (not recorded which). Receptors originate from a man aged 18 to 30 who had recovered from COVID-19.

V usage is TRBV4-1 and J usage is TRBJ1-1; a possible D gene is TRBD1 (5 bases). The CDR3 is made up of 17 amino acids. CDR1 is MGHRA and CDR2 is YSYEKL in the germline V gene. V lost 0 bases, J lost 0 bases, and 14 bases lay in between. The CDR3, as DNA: TGCGCCAGCAGCCAAGATCCGGCAGGGCTAATGAACACTGAAGCTTTCTTT. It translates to CASSQDPAGLMNTEAFF.

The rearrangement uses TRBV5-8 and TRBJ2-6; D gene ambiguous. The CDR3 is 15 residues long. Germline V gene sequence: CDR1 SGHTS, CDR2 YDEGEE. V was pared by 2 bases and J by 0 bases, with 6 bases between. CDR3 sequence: CASSFQVSGANVLTF. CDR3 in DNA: TGTGCCAGCAGCTTCCAGGTCTCTGGGGCCAACGTCCTGACTTTC. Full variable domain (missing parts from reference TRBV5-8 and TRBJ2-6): EAGVTQSPTHLIKTRGQQATLRCSPISGHTSVYWYQQALGLGLQFLLWYDEGEERNRGNFPPRFSGRQFPNYSSELNVNALELEDSALYLCASSFQVSGANVLTFGAGSRLTVL.

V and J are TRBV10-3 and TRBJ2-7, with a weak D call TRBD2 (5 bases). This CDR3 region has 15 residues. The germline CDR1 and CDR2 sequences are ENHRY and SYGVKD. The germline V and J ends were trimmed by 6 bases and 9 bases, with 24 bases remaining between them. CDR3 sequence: CAIRNTRAPATRQYF. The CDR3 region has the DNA TGTGCCATCAGAAACACTAGGGCCCCAGCTACGAGGCAGTACTTC.

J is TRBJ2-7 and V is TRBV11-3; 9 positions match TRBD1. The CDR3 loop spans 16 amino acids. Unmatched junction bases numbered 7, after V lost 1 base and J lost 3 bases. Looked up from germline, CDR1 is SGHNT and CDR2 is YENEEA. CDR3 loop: CASSLGSGTGLYEQYF. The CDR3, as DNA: TGTGCCAGCAGCTTAGGTTCCGGGACAGGGCTCTACGAGCAGTACTTC.

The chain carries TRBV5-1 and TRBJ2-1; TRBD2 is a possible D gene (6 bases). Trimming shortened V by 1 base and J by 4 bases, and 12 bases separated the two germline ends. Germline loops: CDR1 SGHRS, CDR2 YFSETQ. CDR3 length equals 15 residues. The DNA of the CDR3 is TGCGCCAGCAGCTTGTTACCGGGAGAATACAATGAGCAGTTCTTC. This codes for CASSLLPGEYNEQFF.

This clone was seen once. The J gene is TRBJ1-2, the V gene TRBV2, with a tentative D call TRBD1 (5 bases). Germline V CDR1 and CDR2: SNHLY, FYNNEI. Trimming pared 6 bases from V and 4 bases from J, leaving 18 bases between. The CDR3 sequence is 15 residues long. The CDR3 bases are TGTGCCAGCAGCGAACAGGACGGAGGTTTCTATGGCTACACCTTC. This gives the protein CASSEQDGGFYGYTF.

CDR3 residues: CASARLDRAYGYTF. The DNA of the CDR3 is TGTGCCAGCGCCCGCCTGGACAGGGCCTATGGCTACACCTTC. The chain employs TRBV6-5 and TRBJ1-2; 8 positions agree with TRBD1. The CDR3 has 14 residues. Per germline, CDR1 MNHEY and CDR2 SVGAGI. J gave up 4 bases and V 8 bases, and 9 bases lay outside the gene matches.

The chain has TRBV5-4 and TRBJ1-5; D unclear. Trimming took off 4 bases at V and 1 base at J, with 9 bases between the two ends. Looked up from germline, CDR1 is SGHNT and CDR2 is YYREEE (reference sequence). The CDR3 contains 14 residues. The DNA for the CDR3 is TGTGCCAGCAGCAGGGAGGGCAGCAATCAGCCCCAGCATTTT. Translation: CASSREGSNQPQHF.

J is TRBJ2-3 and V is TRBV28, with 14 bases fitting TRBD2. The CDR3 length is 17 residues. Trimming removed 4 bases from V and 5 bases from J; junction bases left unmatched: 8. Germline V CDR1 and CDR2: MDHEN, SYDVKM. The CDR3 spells CASSSPTSGRARDTQYF. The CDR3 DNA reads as TGTGCCAGCAGTTCACCGACTAGCGGGAGGGCAAGAGATACGCAGTATTTT. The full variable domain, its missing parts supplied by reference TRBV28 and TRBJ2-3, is DVKVTQSSRYLVKRTGEKVFLECVQDMDHENMFWYRQDPGLGLRLIYFSYDVKMKEKGDIPEGYSVSREKKERFSLILESASTNQTSMYLCASSSPTSGRARDTQYFGPGTRLTVL.

The CDR3 DNA reads TGTGCCAGCAGCCTTGGACAGGGAGGTGAAAAACTGTTTTTT. Its protein product is CASSLGQGGEKLFF. The genes are TRBV7-9 and TRBJ1-4, with 8 bases aligning to TRBD1. This CDR3 is 14 amino acids long. Germline loops: CDR1 SEHNR, CDR2 FQNEAQ (reference sequence). V lost 5 bases to trimming and J lost 7 bases; unmatched junction nucleotides: 6.

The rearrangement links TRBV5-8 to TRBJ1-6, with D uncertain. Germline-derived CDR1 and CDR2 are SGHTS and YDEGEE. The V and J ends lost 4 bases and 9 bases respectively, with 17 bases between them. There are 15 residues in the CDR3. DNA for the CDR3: TGTGCCAGCAGCCGGCATCCCGGTACGGGTTCACCCCTCCACTTT. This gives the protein CASSRHPGTGSPLHF.

CDR3 amino acids: CASSARNTSGNTIYF. The CDR3 DNA reads TGTGCCAGCAGCGCCAGGAACACCTCTGGAAACACCATATATTTT. The rearrangement joins TRBV7-9 to TRBJ1-3; D gene ambiguous. CDR1 is SEHNR and CDR2 is FQNEAQ in the germline V gene (reference sequence). Trimming took off 5 bases at V and 0 bases at J, with 11 bases between the two ends. The CDR3 totals 15 residues.

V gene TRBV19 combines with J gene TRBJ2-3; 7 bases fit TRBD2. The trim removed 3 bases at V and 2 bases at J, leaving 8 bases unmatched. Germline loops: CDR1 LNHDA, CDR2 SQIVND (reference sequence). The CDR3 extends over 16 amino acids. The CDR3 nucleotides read TGTGCCAGTAGTATCTCGCGGGGAGGGGTCACAGATACGCAGTATTTT. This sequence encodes CASSISRGGVTDTQYF.

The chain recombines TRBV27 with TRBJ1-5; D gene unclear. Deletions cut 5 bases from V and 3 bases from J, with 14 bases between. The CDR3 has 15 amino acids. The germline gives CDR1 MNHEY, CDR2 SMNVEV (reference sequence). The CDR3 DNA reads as TGTGCCAGCAGTGCCGGCCAGGTCCCCAATCAGCCCCAGCATTTT. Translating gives CASSAGQVPNQPQHF.

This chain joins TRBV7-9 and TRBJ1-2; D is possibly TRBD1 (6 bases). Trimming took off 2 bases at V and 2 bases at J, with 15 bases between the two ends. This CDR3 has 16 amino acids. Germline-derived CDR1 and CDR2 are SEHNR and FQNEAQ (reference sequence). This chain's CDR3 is CASSLSLEGENYGYTF. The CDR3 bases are TGTGCCAGCAGCTTATCCCTTGAGGGGGAGAACTATGGCTACACCTTC.

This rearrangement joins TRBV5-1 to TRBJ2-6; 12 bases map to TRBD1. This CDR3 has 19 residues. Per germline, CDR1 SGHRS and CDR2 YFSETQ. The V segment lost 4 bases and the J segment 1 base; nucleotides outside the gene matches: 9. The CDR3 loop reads CASSRTEGQGASGANVLTF. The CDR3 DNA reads TGCGCCAGCAGCAGGACTGAGGGACAGGGGGCGTCTGGGGCCAACGTCCTGACTTTC. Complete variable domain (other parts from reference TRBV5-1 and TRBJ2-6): KAGVTQTPRYLIKTRGQQVTLSCSPISGHRSVSWYQQTPGQGLQFLFEYFSETQRNKGNFPGRFSGRQFSNSRSEMNVSTLELGDSALYLCASSRTEGQGASGANVLTFGAGSRLTVL.

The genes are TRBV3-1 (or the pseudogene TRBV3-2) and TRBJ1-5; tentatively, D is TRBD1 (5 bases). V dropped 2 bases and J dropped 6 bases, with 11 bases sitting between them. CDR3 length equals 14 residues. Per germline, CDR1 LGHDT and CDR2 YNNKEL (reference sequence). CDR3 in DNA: TGTGCCAGCAGCCAATCGGGGGTCACTCAGCCCCAGCATTTT. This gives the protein CASSQSGVTQPQHF.

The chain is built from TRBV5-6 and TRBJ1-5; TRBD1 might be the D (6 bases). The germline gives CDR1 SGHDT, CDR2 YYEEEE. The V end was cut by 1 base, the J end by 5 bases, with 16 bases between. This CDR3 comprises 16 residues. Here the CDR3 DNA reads TGTGCCAGCAGCTTGTCATCGAGGACAGACGATCAGCCCCAGCATTTT. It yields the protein CASSLSSRTDDQPQHF.

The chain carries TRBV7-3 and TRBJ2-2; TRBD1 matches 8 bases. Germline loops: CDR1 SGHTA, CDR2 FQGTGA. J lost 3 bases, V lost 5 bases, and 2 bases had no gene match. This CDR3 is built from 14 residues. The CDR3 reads CASSRQGYTGELFF. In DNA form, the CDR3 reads TGTGCCAGCAGCCGACAGGGGTACACCGGGGAGCTGTTTTTT.